This TCR beta chain was documented in a study of OX40 agonist ivuxolimab in advanced cancers. In the study overall: Ivuxolimab was a fully human IgG2 agonistic monoclonal antibody targeting the costimulatory receptor OX40 (CD134). Intravenous ivuxolimab was administered to patients every 2 weeks at six dose levels: 0.01, 0.1, 0.3, 1.5, 3 and 10 mg/kg. Of the roughly 54 patients in dose escalation, about 19 had hepatocellular carcinoma, some 15 had melanoma, 9 had renal cell carcinoma and 9 had head and neck cancer. Peripheral TCRbeta sequencing was intended to test whether TCR sequence diversity was altered and clonal T-cell expansion was caused by ivuxolimab. Prior anti-PD-1, anti-PD-L1 or anti-CTLA-4 therapy was permitted, and approximately 40% of dose-escalation patients had received checkpoint inhibitors. In the dose-escalation cohort, roughly 80% of patients were male, and the mean age was about 55 years, with a range of roughly 23 to 85. The paper describes the monotherapy dose-escalation part (N of about 52 patients) of the phase I trial of ivuxolimab. Partial responses were achieved by three dose-escalation patients, of whom one had hepatocellular carcinoma and two had cutaneous melanoma. Overall study results and their limits: Low levels of normalized T-cell clonal expansion were also seen in some nonresponding patients. Antigen specificity was not determined for the clonally expanded peripheral T cells. After ivuxolimab, expanded clones were on average more numerous among CD8+ T cells than among CD4+ T cells. At doses of 0.1 to 3.0 mg/kg, clonal expansion of both CD4+ and CD8+ T cells in blood was seen between baseline and week 6. Partial responders in the 0.1-3.0 mg/kg groups had among the lowest normalized peripheral clonal expansion, especially among CD8+ T cells.

For sequencing of the TCRbeta CDR3 region, genomic DNA was extracted from the sorted cells. The immunoSEQ Assay was used to sequence the TCRbeta CDR3 regions. TCRdb mirrors the immuneACCESS table, restricted to in-frame sequences. Some clones are absent from its copies; in checked studies, under half trace to an unresolved V gene, and the reason for the others is unknown. This sample lists tens of thousands of clones; approximately 89% were detected once. The top ten constitute more than 5% of the sample. The trial excluded patients who had a history of autoimmune disease or who were on systemic immunosuppression. Peripheral blood for TCR sequencing was drawn from every dose cohort at baseline, at cycle 4 day 1 and at cycle 7 day 1. Samples came from an open-label, multicenter, first-in-human phase I dose-escalation trial of ivuxolimab. The trial enrolled adults with locally advanced or metastatic head and neck squamous cell, hepatocellular, melanoma or renal cell carcinoma. CD4+ and CD8+ T cells were sorted separately from peripheral blood before TCR sequencing.

As regards this clone: The antigen it recognizes is unknown. Base qualities were left out, and no much larger clone turns up one base away.

The CDR1 and CDR2 encoded by the germline V gene (reference sequence) are SGHNT and YYREEE. The CDR3 covers 13 residues, taking in both the cysteine and the phenylalanine. The CDR3 DNA has 39 bases and is translated from base 1. V loses 0 bases of germline sequence and J loses 3 bases, and the interval between the two ends is 7 bases. Here the chain combines TRBV5-4 and TRBJ2-7; no D gene can be assigned with confidence. This TCR was sampled from an adult with an advanced solid tumor such as melanoma, head and neck, liver or kidney cancer. Sequencing was performed on CD4+ or CD8+ T cells sorted from blood, taken in a trial of the OX40 agonist ivuxolimab. Read as DNA, the sequence is TGTGCCAGCAGCTTGGGATCAAACTACGAGCAGTACTTC. Translation gives CASSLGSNYEQYF.